The entry that follows covers one T cell receptor (beta chain) sequence. Its target is unknown. This sample was taken from a study of beta chain features in type 1 diabetes. The study's findings and limits: Whether TCRB rearrangement is influenced by HLA type went unresolved here. Within the patient group, naive, central memory and Treg TCRB repertoires appeared more similar to each other than within healthy donors.

TCRB transcripts that were expressed got sequenced, as all of the isolated RNA had been reverse transcribed. Mean read depth for naive, central memory and regulatory T cell samples was 3.5 million or so reads. Sequenced by immunoSEQ multiplex PCR; TCRdb stores in-frame clones only, minus some. There are about 360,000 clones in the sample; roughly 12% occur only once, and more than 0.015% lies in the top ten. The junction had 10 bases not matched to a gene; V was cut back by 4 bases and J by 1 base. This CDR3 comprises 19 residues. From germline, CDR1 is MGHRA and CDR2 YSYEKL. The single heparinised draw taken from each donor contained about 110 mL of blood on average.

Sequenced: naive CD4+ T cells from blood. The J gene is TRBJ2-1, the V gene TRBV4-1; 13 bases match TRBD2. The sequence was obtained from a man aged 18 to 30 in good health. The CDR3 here is CASSPSGTSGIGSYNEQFF. The CDR3 coding sequence is TGCGCCAGCAGCCCCTCAGGGACTAGCGGGATAGGGTCCTACAATGAGCAGTTCTTC.